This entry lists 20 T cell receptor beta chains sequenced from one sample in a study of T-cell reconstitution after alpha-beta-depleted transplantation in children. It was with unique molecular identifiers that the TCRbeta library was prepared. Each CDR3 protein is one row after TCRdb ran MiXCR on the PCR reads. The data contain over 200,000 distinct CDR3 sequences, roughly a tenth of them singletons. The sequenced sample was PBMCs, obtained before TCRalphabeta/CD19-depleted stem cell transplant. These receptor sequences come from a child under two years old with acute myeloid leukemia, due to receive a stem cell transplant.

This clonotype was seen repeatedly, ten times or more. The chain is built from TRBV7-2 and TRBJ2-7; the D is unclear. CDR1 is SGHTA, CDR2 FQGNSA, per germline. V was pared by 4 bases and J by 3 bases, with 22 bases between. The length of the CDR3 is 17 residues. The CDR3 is CASSSMGNGPRYYEQYF. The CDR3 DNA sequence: TGTGCCAGCAGCTCCATGGGCAACGGACCGAGATACTACGAGCAGTACTTC.

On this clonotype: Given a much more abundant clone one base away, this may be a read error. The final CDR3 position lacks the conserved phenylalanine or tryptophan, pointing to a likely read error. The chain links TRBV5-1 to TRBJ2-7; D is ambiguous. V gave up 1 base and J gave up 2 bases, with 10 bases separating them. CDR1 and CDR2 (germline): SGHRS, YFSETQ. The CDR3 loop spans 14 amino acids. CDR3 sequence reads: CASSLSQPTYEQYI. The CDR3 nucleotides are TGCGCCAGCAGCTTGTCTCAGCCAACCTACGAGCAGTACATC.

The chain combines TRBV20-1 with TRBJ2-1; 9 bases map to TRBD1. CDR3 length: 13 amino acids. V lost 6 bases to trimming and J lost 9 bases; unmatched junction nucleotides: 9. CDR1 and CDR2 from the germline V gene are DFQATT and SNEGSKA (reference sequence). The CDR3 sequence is CSAKGQGMIEQFF. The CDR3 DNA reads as TGCAGTGCCAAGGGACAGGGAATGATTGAGCAGTTCTTC.

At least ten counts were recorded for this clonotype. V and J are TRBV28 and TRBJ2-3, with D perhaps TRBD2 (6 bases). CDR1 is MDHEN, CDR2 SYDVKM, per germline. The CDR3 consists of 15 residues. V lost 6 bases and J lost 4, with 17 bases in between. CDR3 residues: CASRGGLGAADTQYF. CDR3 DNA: TGTGCCAGCAGGGGGGGTCTCGGGGCGGCAGATACGCAGTATTTT. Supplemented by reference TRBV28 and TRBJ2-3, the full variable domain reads DVKVTQSSRYLVKRTGEKVFLECVQDMDHENMFWYRQDPGLGLRLIYFSYDVKMKEKGDIPEGYSVSREKKERFSLILESASTNQTSMYLCASRGGLGAADTQYFGPGTRLTVL.

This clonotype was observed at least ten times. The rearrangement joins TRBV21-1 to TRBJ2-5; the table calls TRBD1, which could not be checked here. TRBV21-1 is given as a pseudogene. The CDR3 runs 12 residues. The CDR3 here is CPPEGGEETQYF. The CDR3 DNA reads TGCCCCCCGGAGGGGGGGGAAGAGACCCAGTACTTC.

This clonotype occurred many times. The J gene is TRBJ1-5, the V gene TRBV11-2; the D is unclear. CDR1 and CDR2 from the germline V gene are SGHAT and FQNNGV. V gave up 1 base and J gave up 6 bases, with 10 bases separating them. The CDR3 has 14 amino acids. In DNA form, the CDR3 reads TGTGCCAGCAGCTTAGGAGACCAAGGTCAGCCCCAGCATTTT. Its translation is CASSLGDQGQPQHF.

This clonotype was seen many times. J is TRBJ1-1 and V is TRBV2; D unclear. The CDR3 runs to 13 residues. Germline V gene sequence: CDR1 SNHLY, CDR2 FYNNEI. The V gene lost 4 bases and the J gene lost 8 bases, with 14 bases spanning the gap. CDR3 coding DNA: TGTGCCAGCAGTGCCCGGGCCTCACTCGAAGCTTTCTTT. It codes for CASSARASLEAFF.

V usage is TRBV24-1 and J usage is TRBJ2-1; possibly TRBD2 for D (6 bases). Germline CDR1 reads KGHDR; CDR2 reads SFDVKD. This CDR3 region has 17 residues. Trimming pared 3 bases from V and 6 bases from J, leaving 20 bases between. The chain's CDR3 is CATSDPLGMGGGNEQFF. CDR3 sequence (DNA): TGTGCCACCAGTGATCCGCTGGGAATGGGAGGTGGCAATGAGCAGTTCTTC.

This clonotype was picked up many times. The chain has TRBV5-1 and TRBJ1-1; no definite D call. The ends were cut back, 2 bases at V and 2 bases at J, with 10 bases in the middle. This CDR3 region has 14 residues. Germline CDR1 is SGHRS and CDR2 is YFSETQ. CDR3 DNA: TGCGCCAGCAGCTTCGCTATCGGTAACACTGAAGCTTTCTTT. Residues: CASSFAIGNTEAFF.

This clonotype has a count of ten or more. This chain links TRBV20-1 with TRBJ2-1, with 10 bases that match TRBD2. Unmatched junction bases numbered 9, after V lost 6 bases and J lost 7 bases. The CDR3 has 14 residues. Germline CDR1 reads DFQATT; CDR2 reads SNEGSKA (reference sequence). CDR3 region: CSAPGTSDTNEQFF. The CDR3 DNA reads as TGCAGTGCGCCCGGGACTAGCGATACTAATGAGCAGTTCTTC.

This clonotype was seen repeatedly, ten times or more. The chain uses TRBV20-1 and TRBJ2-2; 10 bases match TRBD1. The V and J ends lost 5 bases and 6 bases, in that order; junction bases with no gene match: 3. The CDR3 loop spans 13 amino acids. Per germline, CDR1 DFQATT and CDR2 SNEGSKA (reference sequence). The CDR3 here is CSASGQGAGELFF. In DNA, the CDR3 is TGCAGTGCTTCAGGACAGGGGGCCGGGGAGCTGTTTTTT.

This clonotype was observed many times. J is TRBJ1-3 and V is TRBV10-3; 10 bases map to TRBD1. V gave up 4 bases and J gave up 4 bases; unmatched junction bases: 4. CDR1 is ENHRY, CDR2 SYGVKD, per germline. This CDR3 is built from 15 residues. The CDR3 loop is CAISGQGATGNTIYF. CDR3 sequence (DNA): TGTGCCATCAGTGGACAGGGGGCGACGGGAAACACCATATATTTT.

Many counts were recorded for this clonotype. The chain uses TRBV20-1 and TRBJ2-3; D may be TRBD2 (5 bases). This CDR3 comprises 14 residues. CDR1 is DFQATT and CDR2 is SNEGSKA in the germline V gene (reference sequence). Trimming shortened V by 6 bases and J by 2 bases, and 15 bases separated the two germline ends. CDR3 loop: CSAPRVGSTDTQYF. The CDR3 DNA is TGCAGTGCCCCGCGGGTGGGTTCCACAGATACGCAGTATTTT.

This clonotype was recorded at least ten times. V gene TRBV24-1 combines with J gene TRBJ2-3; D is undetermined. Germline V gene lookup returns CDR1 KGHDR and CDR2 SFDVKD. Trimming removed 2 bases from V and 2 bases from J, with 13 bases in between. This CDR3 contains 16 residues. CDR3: CATSDSGIGFTDTQYF. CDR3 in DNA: TGTGCCACCAGTGATTCTGGGATTGGCTTCACAGATACGCAGTATTTT.

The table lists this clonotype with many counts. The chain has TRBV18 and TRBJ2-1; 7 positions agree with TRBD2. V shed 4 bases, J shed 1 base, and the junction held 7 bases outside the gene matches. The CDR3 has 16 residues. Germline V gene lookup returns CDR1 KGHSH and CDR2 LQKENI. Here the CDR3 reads CASSLTSRLSYNEQFF. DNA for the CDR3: TGTGCCAGCTCACTGACTAGCAGACTATCCTACAATGAGCAGTTCTTC. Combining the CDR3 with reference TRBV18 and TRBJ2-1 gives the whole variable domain NAGVMQNPRHLVRRRGQEARLRCSPMKGHSHVYWYRQLPEEGLKFMVYLQKENIIDESGMPKERFSAEFPKEGPSILRIQQVVRGDSAAYFCASSLTSRLSYNEQFFGPGTRLTVL.

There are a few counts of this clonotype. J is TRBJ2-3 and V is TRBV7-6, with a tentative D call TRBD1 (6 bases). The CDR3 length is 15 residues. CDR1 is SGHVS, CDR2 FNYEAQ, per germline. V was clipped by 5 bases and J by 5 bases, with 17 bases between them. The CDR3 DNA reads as TGTGCCAGCAGCCCGGGACAACGTAATGGAGATACGCAGTATTTT. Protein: CASSPGQRNGDTQYF.

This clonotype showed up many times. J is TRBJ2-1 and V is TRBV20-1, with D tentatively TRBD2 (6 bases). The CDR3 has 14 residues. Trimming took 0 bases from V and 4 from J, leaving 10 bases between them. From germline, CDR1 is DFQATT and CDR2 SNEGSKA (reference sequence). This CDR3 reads CSARDTAGYNEQFF. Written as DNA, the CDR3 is TGCAGTGCTAGAGATACTGCGGGGTACAATGAGCAGTTCTTC.

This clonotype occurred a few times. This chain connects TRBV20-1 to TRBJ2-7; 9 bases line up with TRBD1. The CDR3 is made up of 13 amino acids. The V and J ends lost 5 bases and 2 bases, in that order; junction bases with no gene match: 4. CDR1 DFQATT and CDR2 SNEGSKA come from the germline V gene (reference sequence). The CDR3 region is CSAGNRGPYEQYF. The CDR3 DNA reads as TGCAGTGCTGGAAACAGGGGGCCCTACGAGCAGTACTTC.

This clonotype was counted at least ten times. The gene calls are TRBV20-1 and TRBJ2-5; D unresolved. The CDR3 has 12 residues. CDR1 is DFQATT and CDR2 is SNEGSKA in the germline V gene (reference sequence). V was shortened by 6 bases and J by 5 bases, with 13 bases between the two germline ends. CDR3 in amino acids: CSARTQLETQYF. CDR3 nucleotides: TGCAGTGCGCGGACCCAGTTGGAGACCCAGTACTTC.

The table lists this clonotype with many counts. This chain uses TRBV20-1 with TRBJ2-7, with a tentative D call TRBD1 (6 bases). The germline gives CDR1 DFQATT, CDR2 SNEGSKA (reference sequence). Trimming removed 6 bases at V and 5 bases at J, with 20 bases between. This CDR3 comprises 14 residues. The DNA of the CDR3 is TGCAGTGCCCCTAAAAGGGGGTCGGATCACGAGCAGTACTTC. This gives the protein CSAPKRGSDHEQYF.